The 5 T cell receptor beta chains below all came from one sample that was sequenced in a study of liver allograft versus peripheral blood T cells. Overall study context: Recipients' peripheral blood T cell receptor repertoires were compared with those in transplanted livers.

TCRdb re-derived calls from the reads in MiXCR, one entry per CDR3 protein. The sample lists over 7,000 distinct CDR3 sequences, approximately 17% occurring once. The receptors here all came from a human patient who had a liver transplant. Part of the T cells may come from the graft donor.

This clonotype is medium-sized in the sample. The rearrangement links TRBV6-1 to TRBJ1-2; 7 positions agree with TRBD1. The V gene end was trimmed by 4 bases and the J gene end by 0 bases; junction bases not matched to a gene: 8. The CDR3 totals 16 residues. The germline V gene has CDR1 MNHNS and CDR2 SASEGT. The CDR3 DNA reads as TGTGCCAGCAGTGGCGGGACAGTCGTTCCTAACTATGGCTACACCTTC. Protein product: CASSGGTVVPNYGYTF.

Within the sample, this clonotype is medium-sized (0.01 to 0.1%). V is TRBV6-1 and J is TRBJ1-6; D is undetermined. Trimming pared 2 bases from V and 4 bases from J, leaving 9 bases between. Germline CDR1 is MNHNS and CDR2 is SASEGT. The CDR3 runs to 15 residues. For the CDR3, the DNA is TGTGCCAGCAGTGAACTGGCCGATTATAATTCACCCCTCCACTTT. This translates into CASSELADYNSPLHF.

By its share, this clonotype is medium-sized (0.01 to 0.1%). The gene calls are TRBV27 and TRBJ2-3; no definite D call. The germline CDR1 and CDR2 sequences are MNHEY and SMNVEV (reference sequence). The ends were cut back, 7 bases at V and 6 bases at J, with 8 bases in the middle. The CDR3 totals 11 residues. CDR3 nucleotide sequence: TGTGCCAGCACACGTAAGGATACGCAGTATTTT. Translation gives CASTRKDTQYF.

The rearrangement links TRBV7-9 to TRBJ1-1, with 8 bases that match TRBD1. The CDR3 has 15 residues. Germline assignment: CDR1 SEHNR and CDR2 FQNEAQ (reference sequence). The V gene end was trimmed by 3 bases and the J gene end by 6 bases; junction bases not matched to a gene: 9. CDR3 sequence reads: CASSFATGQGSEAFF. CDR3 DNA sequence: TGTGCCAGCAGCTTTGCCACAGGACAGGGATCTGAAGCTTTCTTT.

This clonotype is classed as medium-sized. V and J are TRBV6-5 and TRBJ2-7; TRBD1 agrees at 7 bases. CDR3 length equals 14 residues. The germline CDR1 and CDR2 sequences are MNHEY and SVGAGI. The V gene end was trimmed by 2 bases and the J gene end by 4 bases; junction bases not matched to a gene: 5. This chain's CDR3 is CASSYGTDIYEQYF. In DNA form, the CDR3 reads TGTGCCAGCAGTTACGGGACAGATATTTACGAGCAGTACTTC.